Sequencing of this T cell receptor beta chain was carried out in a study of blood T cells in healthy people across ages. Study-wide results and limits: Age showed a roughly linear inverse relationship with TCR beta diversity per million T cells. Correlation between TCR beta diversity and naive T cell percentage was strong. A greater number of naive CD4+ cells and higher diversity distinguished long-lived donors from aged donors.

The CDR3 has 15 amino acids. Germline V gives CDR1 MGHRA, CDR2 YSYEKL. Trimming cost V 2 bases and J 2 bases, with 10 bases left between them. On this clonotype: The antigen is not known.

For the second PCR, which ran for roughly 7 to 11 cycles, a sample-barcoded 5' primer and a J-beta primer mix were used. TCRdb re-analysed the 5' RACE reads in MiXCR, keeping a single row per CDR3 protein. The data hold 650,000 to 800,000 distinct CDR3 sequences, with roughly 44% observed a single time. This clonotype originated in a man in his fifties or sixties in good health. The rearrangement links TRBV4-1 to TRBJ1-5; a possible D gene is TRBD1 (5 bases). Sequenced material: blood. DNA for the CDR3: TGCGCCAGCAGCCAACAGGGATTTGGCAATCAGCCCCAGCATTTT. It yields the protein CASSQQGFGNQPQHF.